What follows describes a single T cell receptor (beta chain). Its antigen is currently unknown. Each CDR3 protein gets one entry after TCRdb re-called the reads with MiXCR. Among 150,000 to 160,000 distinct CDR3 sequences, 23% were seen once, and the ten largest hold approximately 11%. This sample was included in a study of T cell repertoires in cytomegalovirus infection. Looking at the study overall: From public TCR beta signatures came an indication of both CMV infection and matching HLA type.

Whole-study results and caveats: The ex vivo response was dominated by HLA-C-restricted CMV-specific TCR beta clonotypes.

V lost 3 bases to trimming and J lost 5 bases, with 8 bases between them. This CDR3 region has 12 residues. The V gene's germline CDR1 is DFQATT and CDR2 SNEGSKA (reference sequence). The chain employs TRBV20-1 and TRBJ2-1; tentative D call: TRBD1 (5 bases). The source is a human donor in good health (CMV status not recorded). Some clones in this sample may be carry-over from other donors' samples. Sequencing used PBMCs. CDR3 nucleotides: TGCAGTGCTAGTAGACAGAACAATGAGCAGTTCTTC. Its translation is CSASRQNNEQFF.